This TCR beta chain was recorded in a study of a mutant IDH1 vaccine in newly diagnosed glioma. Across the whole study: Administration of eight vaccinations to patients took place in weeks 1, 3, 5, 7, 11, 15, 19, 23. Initiation of the vaccine course occurred 4-6 weeks after radiotherapy alone, or alongside temozolomide cycles. Most patients had radiochemotherapy with temozolomide before enrollment; others had one alone.

Per germline, CDR1 MGHRA and CDR2 YSYEKL. This CDR3 comprises 15 residues. Trimming took 1 base from V and 4 from J, leaving 12 bases between them. On this clone itself: Its target is unknown.

TCRdb keeps only in-frame clones here, not all; method: immunoSEQ multiplex PCR. The data hold about 22,000 clones, with over 85% observed a single time. The time point denotes: week 11, during vaccination. In the vaccine, a single dose held 300 ug of the mutant IDH1 20-mer peptide, along with topical imiquimod. This specimen consisted of PBMCs, obtained from a glioma patient whose treatment included an IDH1 peptide vaccine. The J gene is TRBJ2-3, the V gene TRBV4-1; no clear D. This receptor was taken from a middle-aged woman with glioma. In nucleotides, the CDR3 is TGCGCCAGCAGCCAAGGCGTACAGCTACCAGATACGCAGTATTTT. As protein: CASSQGVQLPDTQYF.